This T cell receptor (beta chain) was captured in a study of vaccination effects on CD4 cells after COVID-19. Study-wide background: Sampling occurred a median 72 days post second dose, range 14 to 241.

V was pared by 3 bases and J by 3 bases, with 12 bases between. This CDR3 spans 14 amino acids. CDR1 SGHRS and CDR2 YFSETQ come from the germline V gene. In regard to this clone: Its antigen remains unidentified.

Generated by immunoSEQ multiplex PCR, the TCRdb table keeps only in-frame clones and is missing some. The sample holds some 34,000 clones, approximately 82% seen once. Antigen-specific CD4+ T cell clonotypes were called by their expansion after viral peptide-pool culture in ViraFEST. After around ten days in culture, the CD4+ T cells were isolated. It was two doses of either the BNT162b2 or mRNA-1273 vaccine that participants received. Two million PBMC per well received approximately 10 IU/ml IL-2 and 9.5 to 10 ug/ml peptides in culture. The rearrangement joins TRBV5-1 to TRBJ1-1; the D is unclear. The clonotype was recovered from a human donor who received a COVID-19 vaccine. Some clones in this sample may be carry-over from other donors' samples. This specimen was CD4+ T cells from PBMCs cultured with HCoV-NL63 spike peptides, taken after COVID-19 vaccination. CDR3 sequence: CASSYRTSDTEAFF. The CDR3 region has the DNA TGCGCCAGCAGCTACCGGACTTCGGACACTGAAGCTTTCTTT.